The rows below give T cell receptor beta chains drawn from one sample of a study of cytomegalovirus exposure and HLA in healthy donors. Measured with immunoSEQ multiplex PCR; TCRdb has only the in-frame clones, and not every one. The table has around 150,000 clones, roughly 80% seen once. The sequencing sample was made of PBMCs. These receptors were collected from a female donor in good health and CMV-seronegative. CDR3s include the opening cysteine and the closing phenylalanine or tryptophan. The D gene is left open where the match is weak. Some rows mark clone size as missing; the rest say once, few, many or name a class of expanded clone.

.,14,TRBV25-1,TRBJ2-3,once,CASSEYGRPDTQYF,TGTGCCAGCAGTGAATATGGGAGGCCAGATACGCAGTATTTT
.,11,TRBV6-5,TRBJ2-7,.,CASRRGYEQYF,TGTGCCAGCAGGCGGGGATACGAGCAGTACTTC
.,17,TRBV9,TRBJ1-2,.,CASSATLEGIGGYGYTF,TGTGCCAGCAGCGCGACATTGGAAGGGATAGGGGGCTATGGCTACACCTTC
.,16,TRBV6-1,TRBJ1-1,.,CASSDTPFSMNTEAFF,TGTGCCAGCAGTGACACCCCTTTTAGCATGAACACTGAAGCTTTCTTT
.,15,TRBV6-5,TRBJ2-1,.,CASSLSSPTYNEQFF,TGTGCCAGCAGTCTATCTAGCCCCACCTACAATGAGCAGTTCTTC
.,15,TRBV30,TRBJ2-2,.,CAWSARTAGTGELFF,TGTGCCTGGAGCGCCCGGACGGCGGGGACCGGGGAGCTGTTTTTT
.,15,TRBV5-1,TRBJ1-5,.,CASSTLGGSNQPQHF,TGCGCCAGCAGCACCCTTGGGGGGAGCAATCAGCCCCAGCATTTT
.,15,TRBV5-1,TRBJ1-1,.,CASSPTLSGNTEAFF,TGCGCCAGCAGCCCGACACTCTCAGGAAACACTGAAGCTTTCTTT
.,14,TRBV6-6,TRBJ1-5,.,CASSYKGWGQPQHF,TGTGCCAGCAGTTATAAGGGATGGGGCCAGCCCCAGCATTTT
.,15,TRBV6-6,TRBJ2-5,.,CASSYSGTPQETQYF,TGTGCCAGCAGTTACTCAGGGACACCGCAAGAGACCCAGTACTTC
TRBD2,15,TRBV27,TRBJ2-2,once,CASSVLAGTTGELFF,TGTGCCAGCAGTGTCCTAGCGGGAACGACCGGGGAGCTGTTTTTT
.,13,TRBV9,TRBJ1-1,.,CASSVQGNTEAFF,TGTGCCAGCAGCGTACAGGGAAACACTGAAGCTTTCTTT
TRBD2,16,TRBV5-1,TRBJ2-5,few,CASSVGTSGSRETQYF,TGCGCCAGCAGCGTCGGGACTAGCGGGAGTCGAGAGACCCAGTACTTC
.,13,TRBV19,TRBJ1-2,few,CASSMQGIYGYTF,TGTGCCAGTAGTATGCAGGGTATCTATGGCTACACCTTC
.,12,TRBV12-5,TRBJ2-5,.,CASGLGGGAQYF,TGTGCTAGTGGTTTGGGAGGGGGGGCCCAGTACTTC
TRBD2,15,TRBV4-2,TRBJ2-1,.,CASSQVRGGDDEQFF,TGTGCCAGCAGCCAAGTACGGGGGGGGGATGATGAGCAGTTCTTC
TRBD1,15,TRBV5-4,TRBJ2-3,.,CASSWPGQEGDTQYF,TGTGCCAGCAGCTGGCCGGGACAGGAGGGAGATACGCAGTATTTT